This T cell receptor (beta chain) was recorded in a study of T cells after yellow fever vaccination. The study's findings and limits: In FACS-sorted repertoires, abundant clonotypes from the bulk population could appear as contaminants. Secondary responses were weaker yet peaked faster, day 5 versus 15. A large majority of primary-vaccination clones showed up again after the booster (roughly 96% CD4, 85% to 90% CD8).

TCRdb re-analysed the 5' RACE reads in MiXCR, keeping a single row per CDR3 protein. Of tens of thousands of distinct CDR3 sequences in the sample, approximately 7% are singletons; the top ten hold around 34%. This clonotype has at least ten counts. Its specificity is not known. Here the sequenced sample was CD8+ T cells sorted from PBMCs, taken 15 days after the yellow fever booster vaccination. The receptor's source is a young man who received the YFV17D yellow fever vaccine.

CDR3 DNA: TGTGCCAGCAGTTACTCGAATCCGCGCTTCGGTTCCTATAATTCACCCCTCCACTTT. It specifies CASSYSNPRFGSYNSPLHF. V and J are TRBV6-5 and TRBJ1-6; D ambiguous. Germline V lookup: CDR1 MNHEY, CDR2 SVGAGI. This CDR3 contains 19 residues. V was pared by 0 bases and J by 1 base, with 16 bases between.